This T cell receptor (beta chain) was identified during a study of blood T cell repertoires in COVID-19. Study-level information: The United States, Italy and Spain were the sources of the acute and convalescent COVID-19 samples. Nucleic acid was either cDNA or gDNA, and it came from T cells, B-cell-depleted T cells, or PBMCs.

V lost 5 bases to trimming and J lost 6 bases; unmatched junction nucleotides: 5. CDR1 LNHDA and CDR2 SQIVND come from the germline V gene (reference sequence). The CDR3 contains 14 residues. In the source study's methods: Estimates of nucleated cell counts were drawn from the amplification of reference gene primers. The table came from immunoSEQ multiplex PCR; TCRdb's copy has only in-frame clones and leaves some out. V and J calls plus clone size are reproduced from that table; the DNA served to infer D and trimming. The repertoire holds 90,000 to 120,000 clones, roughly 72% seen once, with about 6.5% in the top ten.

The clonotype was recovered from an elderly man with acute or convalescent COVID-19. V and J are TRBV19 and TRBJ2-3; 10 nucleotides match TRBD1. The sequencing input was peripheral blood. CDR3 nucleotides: TGTGCCAGTAGTGACAGGGGGCTGGGGGATACGCAGTATTTT. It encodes CASSDRGLGDTQYF.